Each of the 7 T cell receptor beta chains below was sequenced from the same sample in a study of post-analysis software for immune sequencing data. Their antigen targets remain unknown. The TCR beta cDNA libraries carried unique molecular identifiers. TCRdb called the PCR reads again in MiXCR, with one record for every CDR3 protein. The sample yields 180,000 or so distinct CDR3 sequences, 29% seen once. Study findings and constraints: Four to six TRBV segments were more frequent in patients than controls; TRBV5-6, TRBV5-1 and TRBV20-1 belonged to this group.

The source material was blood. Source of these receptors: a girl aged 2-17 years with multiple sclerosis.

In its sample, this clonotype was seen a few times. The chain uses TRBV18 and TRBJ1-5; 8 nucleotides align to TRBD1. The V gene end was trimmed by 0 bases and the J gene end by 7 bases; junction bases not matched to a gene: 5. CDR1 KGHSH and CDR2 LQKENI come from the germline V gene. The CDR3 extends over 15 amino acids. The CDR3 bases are TGTGCCAGCTCACCACCAGGGACAGGAAGACAGCCCCAGCATTTT. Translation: CASSPPGTGRQPQHF.

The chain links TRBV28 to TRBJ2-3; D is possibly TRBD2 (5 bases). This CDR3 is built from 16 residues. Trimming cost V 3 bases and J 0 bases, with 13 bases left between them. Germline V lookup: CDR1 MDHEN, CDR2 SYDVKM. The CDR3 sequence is CASSFPGGLSTDTQYF. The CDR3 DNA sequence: TGTGCCAGCAGTTTCCCCGGAGGACTTAGCACAGATACGCAGTATTTT.

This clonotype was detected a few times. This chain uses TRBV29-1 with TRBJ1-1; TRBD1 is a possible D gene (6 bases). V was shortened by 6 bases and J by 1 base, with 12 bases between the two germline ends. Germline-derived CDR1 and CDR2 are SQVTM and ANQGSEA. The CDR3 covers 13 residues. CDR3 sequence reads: CSVRVDRNTEAFF. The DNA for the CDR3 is TGCAGCGTCCGCGTGGACAGGAACACTGAAGCTTTCTTT.

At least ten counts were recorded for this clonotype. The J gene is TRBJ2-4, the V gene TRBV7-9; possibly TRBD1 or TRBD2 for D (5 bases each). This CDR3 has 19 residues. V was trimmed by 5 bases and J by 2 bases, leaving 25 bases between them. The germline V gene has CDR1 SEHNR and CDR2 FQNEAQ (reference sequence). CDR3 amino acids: CASSRTSPGREESKNIQYF. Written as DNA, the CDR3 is TGTGCCAGCAGCCGTACATCACCGGGACGCGAGGAGTCCAAAAACATTCAGTACTTC.

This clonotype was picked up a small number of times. The CDR3 DNA reads TGTGCCAGCAGCCCACTACAGACAGGGACCCAGTACTTC. Residues: CASSPLQTGTQYF. V is TRBV6-2 or TRBV6-3 and J is TRBJ2-5; D might be TRBD1 (6 bases). V lost 6 bases to trimming and J lost 7 bases, with 15 bases between them. This CDR3 has 13 residues. Looked up from germline, CDR1 is MNHEY and CDR2 is SVGEGT.

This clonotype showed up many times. The CDR3 protein is CASSTESNQPQHF. As DNA, the CDR3 is TGCGCCAGCAGCACAGAAAGCAATCAGCCCCAGCATTTT. The V gene is TRBV5-1, the J gene TRBJ1-5; D is uncertain. This CDR3 has 13 amino acids. The V end lost 4 bases, the J end lost 1 base, and 6 bases lay between the germline ends. Germline values: CDR1 SGHRS, CDR2 YFSETQ.

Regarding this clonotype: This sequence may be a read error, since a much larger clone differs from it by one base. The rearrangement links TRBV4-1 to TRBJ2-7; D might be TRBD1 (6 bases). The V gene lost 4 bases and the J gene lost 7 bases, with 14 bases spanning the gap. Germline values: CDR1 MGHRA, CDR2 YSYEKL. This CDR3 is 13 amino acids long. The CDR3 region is CASSLTGNNEQYF. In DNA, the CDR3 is TGCGCCAGCAGCCTGACAGGAAACAATGAGCAGTACTTC.